This T cell receptor (beta chain) was sequenced for a study of PD-L1 blockade in urothelial cancer. Study details: Patients commenced intravenous atezolizumab, 1,200 mg every 3 weeks, in the mid-2010s. Men with urothelial cancer arising in the bladder made up about 85% of the roughly 29 patients. The patients had undergone anywhere from 0 to 3 prior chemotherapy regimens. Timepoints chosen for blood analysis were 3 weeks (second dose) and 6 weeks after treatment start.

The CDR3 has 16 amino acids. Trimming cost V 2 bases and J 5 bases; bases outside gene matches: 7. Germline CDR1 is SGHRS and CDR2 is YFSETQ. Measured with immunoSEQ multiplex PCR; TCRdb has only the in-frame clones, and not every one. The sample has about 57,000 clones; about 86% are singletons. The receptor was isolated from a man aged 50 or older with urothelial cancer. This material consisted of PBMCs, taken around atezolizumab (anti-PD-L1) treatment. This rearrangement joins TRBV5-1 to TRBJ2-2; 9 bases fit TRBD1. The CDR3, as DNA: TGCGCCAGCAGCTTCACACAGGGGGCGCGAACCGGGGAGCTGTTTTTT. It translates to CASSFTQGARTGELFF.